This TCR beta chain comes out of a study of blood T cell repertoires in COVID-19. In the study overall: Whether acute or convalescent, the COVID-19 samples came from the United States, Italy and Spain. Sample material is recorded as cDNA or gDNA derived from T cells, B-cell-depleted T cells, or PBMCs.

Authors' analysis steps: Nucleated cell number was recorded as an estimate derived from reference gene primer amplification. The method was immunoSEQ multiplex PCR; TCRdb's version includes in-frame clones alone and lacks a portion of them. Clonal size and the V and J genes are those of that table, whereas D and trimming came from the DNA. Seen here are about 87,000 clones, 70% to 85% observed once, and the top ten hold roughly 4.2%. This clone was counted a single time. V dropped 6 bases and J dropped 0 bases, with 16 bases sitting between them. The CDR3 is 15 amino acids. Germline-derived CDR1 and CDR2 are SQVTM and ANQGSEA.

Material for sequencing was peripheral blood. The sequence derives from a woman aged 45-65 years with acute or convalescent COVID-19. The chain has TRBV29-1 and TRBJ2-3, with D perhaps TRBD2 (6 bases). Here the CDR3 reads CSVARRAGSTDTQYF. DNA of the CDR3: TGCAGCGTAGCAAGGAGGGCGGGGAGCACAGATACGCAGTATTTT.